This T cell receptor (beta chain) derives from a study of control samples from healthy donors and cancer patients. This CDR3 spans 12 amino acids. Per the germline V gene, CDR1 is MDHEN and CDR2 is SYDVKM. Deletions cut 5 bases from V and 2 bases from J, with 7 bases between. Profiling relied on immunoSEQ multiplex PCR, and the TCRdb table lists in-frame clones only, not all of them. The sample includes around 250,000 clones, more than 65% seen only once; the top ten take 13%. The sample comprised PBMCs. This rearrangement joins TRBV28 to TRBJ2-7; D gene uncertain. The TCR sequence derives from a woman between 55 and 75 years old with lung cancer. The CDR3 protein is CASSPPTYEQYF. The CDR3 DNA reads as TGTGCCAGCAGTCCCCCCACCTACGAGCAGTACTTC.